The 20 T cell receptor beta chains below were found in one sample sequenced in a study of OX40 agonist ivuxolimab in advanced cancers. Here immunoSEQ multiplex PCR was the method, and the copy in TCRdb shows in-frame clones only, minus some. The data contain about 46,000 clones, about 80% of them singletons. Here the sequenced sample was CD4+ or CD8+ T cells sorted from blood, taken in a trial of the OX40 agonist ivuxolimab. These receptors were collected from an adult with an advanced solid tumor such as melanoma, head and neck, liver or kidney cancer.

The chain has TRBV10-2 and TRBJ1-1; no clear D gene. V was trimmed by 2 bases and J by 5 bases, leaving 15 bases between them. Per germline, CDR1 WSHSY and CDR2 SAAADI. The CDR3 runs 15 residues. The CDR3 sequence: CASSEPIVGRTEAFF. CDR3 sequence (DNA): TGCGCCAGCAGTGAGCCGATTGTGGGAAGAACTGAAGCTTTCTTT.

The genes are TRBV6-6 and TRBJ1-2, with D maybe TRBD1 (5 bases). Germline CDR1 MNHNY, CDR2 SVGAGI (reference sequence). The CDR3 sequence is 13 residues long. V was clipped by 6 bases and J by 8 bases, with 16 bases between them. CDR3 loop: CASRGSQVGGYTF. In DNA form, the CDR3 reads TGTGCCAGCAGGGGTTCACAGGTGGGCGGCTACACCTTC.

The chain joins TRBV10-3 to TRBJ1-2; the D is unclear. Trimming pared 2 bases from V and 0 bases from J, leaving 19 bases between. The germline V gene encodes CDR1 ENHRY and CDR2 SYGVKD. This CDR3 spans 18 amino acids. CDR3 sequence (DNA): TGTGCCATCAGTGAGACCCTGGTGCGGAGAAGGCCTAACTATGGCTACACCTTC. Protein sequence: CAISETLVRRRPNYGYTF.

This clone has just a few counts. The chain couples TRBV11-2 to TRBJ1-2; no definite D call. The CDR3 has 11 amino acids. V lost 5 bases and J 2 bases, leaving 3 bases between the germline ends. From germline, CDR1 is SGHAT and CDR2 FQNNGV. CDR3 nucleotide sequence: TGTGCCAGCAGCAACAACTATGGCTACACCTTC. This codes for CASSNNYGYTF.

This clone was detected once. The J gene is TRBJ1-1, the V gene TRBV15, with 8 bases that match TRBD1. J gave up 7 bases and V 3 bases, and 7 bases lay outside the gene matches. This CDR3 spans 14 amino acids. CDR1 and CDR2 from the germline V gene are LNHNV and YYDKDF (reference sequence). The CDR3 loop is CATSRTGVVIEAFF. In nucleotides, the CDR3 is TGTGCCACCAGCAGGACAGGGGTGGTGATTGAAGCTTTCTTT.

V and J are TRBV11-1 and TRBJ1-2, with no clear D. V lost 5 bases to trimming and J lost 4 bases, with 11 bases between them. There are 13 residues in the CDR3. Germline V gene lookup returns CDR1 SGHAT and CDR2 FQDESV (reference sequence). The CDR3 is CASSPTRPYGYTF. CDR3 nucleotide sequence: TGTGCCAGCAGCCCTACACGGCCCTATGGCTACACCTTC.

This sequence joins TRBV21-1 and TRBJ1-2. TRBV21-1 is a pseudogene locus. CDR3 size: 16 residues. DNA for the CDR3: TGTGCCAGCAGCAAAGTCCGGAGCCAGTTTAACTATGGCTACACCTTC. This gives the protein CASSKVRSQFNYGYTF.

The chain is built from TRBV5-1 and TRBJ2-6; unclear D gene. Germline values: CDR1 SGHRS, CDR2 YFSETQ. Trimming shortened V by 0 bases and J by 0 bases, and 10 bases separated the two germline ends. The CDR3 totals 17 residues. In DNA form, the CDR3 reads TGCGCCAGCAGCTTGGAAGAGGCGGTCTCTGGGGCCAACGTCCTGACTTTC. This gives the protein CASSLEEAVSGANVLTF.

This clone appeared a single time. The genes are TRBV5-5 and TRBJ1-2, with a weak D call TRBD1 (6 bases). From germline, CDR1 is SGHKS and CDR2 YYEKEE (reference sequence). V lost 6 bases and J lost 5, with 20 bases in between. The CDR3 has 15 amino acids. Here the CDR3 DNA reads TGTGCCAGCACCACGGGGGCAGGATACTTGTATGGCTACACCTTC. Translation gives CASTTGAGYLYGYTF.

The CDR3 loop reads CASGPTGQWETQYF. The CDR3 DNA follows: TGCGCCAGCGGCCCTACTGGACAGTGGGAGACCCAGTACTTC. The chain carries TRBV4-1 and TRBJ2-5; D perhaps matches TRBD1 (6 bases). The germline V gene has CDR1 MGHRA and CDR2 YSYEKL. This CDR3 spans 14 amino acids. V lost 8 bases, J lost 5 bases, and 18 bases lay in between.

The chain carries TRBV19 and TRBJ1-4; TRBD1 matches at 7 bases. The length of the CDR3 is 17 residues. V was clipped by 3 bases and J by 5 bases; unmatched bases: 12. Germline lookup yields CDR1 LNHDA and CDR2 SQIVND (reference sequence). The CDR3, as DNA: TGTGCCAGTAGTATTATTTCTCGGCCGGGACAGAATGAAAAACTGTTTTTT. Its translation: CASSIISRPGQNEKLFF.

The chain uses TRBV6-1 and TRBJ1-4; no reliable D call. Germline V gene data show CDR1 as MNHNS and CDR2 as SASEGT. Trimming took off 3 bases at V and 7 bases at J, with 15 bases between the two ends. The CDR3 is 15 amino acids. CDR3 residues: CASSDQALLGEKLFF. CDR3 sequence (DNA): TGTGCCAGCAGTGACCAGGCGCTTCTAGGTGAAAAACTGTTTTTT.

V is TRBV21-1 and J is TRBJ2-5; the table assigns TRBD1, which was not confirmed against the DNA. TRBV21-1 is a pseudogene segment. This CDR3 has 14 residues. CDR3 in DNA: TGTGCCAGCAGCAAAGGGGGCAGGAAAGAGACCCAGTACTTC. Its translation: CASSKGGRKETQYF.

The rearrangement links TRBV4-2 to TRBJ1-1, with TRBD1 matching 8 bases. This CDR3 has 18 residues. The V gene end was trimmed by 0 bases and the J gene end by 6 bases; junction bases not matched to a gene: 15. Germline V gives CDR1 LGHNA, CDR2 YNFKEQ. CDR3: CASSQDAVGQGARAEAFF. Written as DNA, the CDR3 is TGTGCCAGCAGCCAAGACGCCGTAGGGCAGGGGGCAAGGGCTGAAGCTTTCTTT.

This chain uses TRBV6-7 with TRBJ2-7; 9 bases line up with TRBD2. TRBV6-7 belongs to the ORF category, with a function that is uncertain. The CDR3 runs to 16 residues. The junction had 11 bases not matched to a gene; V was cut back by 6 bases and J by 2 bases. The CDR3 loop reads CASSLAGARGPYEQYF. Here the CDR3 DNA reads TGTGCCAGCAGCTTAGCGGGGGCCCGAGGACCCTACGAGCAGTACTTC.

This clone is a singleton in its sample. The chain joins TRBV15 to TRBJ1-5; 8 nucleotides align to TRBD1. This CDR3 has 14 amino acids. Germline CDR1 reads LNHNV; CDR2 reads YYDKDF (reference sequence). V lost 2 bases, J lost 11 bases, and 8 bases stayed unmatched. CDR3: CATSRPGGPMTQHF. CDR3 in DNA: TGTGCCACCAGCAGACCAGGGGGCCCTATGACCCAGCATTTT.

CDR3 in amino acids: CASSQLAGGPYEQFF. In DNA, the CDR3 is TGCGCCAGCAGCCAACTAGCGGGGGGGCCCTATGAGCAGTTCTTC. V gene TRBV4-1 combines with J gene TRBJ2-1, with 12 bases matching TRBD2. Germline assignment: CDR1 MGHRA and CDR2 YSYEKL. V trimming: 2 bases; J trimming: 8 bases; junction bases outside the gene matches: 4. This CDR3 is 15 amino acids long.

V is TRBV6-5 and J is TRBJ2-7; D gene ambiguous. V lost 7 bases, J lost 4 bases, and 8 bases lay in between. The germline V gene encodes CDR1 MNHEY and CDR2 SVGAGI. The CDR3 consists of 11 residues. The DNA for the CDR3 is TGTGCCAGCACGTCGGTGTACGAGCAGTACTTC. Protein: CASTSVYEQYF.

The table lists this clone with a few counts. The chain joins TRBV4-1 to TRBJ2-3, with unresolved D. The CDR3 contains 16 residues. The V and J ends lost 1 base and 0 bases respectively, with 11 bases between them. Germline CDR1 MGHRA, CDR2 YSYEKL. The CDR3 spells CASSQVNLISTDTQYF. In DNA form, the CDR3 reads TGCGCCAGCAGCCAAGTAAACTTGATCAGCACAGATACGCAGTATTTT.

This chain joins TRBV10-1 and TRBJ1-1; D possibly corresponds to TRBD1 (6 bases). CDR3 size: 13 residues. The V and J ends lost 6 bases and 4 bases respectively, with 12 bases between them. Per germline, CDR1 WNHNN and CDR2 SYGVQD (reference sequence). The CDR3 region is CASRTGQSTEAFF. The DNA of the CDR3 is TGCGCCAGCAGGACCGGACAGAGCACTGAAGCTTTCTTT.